The sequence of this TCR beta chain was determined in a study of OX40 agonist ivuxolimab in advanced cancers. Study results and caveats: People who partly responded at 0.1-3.0 mg/kg had some of the least clonal expansion seen.

A note on this clone: Its antigen is undetermined.

Sequencing used immunoSEQ multiplex PCR; TCRdb keeps in-frame clones, though not all of them. The repertoire consists of 45,000 to 65,000 clones, with approximately 90% occurring once and the leading ten covering about 9%. The sequence was collected from an adult with an advanced solid tumor such as melanoma, head and neck, liver or kidney cancer. Sequences were derived from CD4+ or CD8+ T cells sorted from blood, sampled in a trial of the OX40 agonist ivuxolimab.

The CDR3 here is CASSYSEETEEQYF. CDR3 nucleotide sequence: TGTGCCAGCAGTTACTCAGAGGAAACCGAGGAGCAGTACTTC. The chain is built from TRBV6-5 and TRBJ2-7; D is undetermined. This CDR3 contains 14 residues. Trimming stripped 0 bases from V and 7 bases from J, with 13 bases between. The V gene's germline CDR1 is MNHEY and CDR2 SVGAGI.